The T cell receptor beta chain described here comes from a study of T cells after yellow fever vaccination. Study background: Fractions of limited cellularity were prepared by means of SMART-Seq v4 Ultra Low Input.

CDR3 length: 15 amino acids. Germline V gives CDR1 SGHRS, CDR2 YFSETQ. The V segment lost 4 bases and the J segment 2 bases; nucleotides outside the gene matches: 7. TCRdb independently ran MiXCR on the 5' RACE reads; one entry per CDR3 protein. The sample gives a few hundred thousand distinct CDR3 sequences, around an eighth of which show up once; 2.5% to 4% is in the top ten. This chain links TRBV5-1 with TRBJ1-1; 8 bases are a match to TRBD1. This receptor was identified in a man between 18 and 29 years old who received the YFV17D yellow fever vaccine. Here the sequenced sample was CD4+ T cells sorted from PBMCs, taken 15 days after the yellow fever booster vaccination. The CDR3 reads CASSPLTGANTEAFF. The CDR3 region has the DNA TGCGCCAGCAGCCCCTTGACAGGGGCAAACACTGAAGCTTTCTTT.